Listed below are T cell receptor beta chains from one sample, sequenced in a study of T cell responses to AZD1222 COVID-19 vaccine. Only in-frame clones appear in the TCRdb table, and some are missing; sequencing was by immunoSEQ multiplex PCR. The sample has around 110,000 clones, roughly 87% seen once. Sequences were derived from peripheral blood, sampled 28 days after the second AZD1222 dose. Receptor source: an adult who received the AZD1222 COVID-19 vaccine. CDR3s include the opening cysteine and the closing phenylalanine or tryptophan. The D gene is left open where the match is weak. Size tells how often a clone was seen (once, few, many) or the class of an expanded clone, and some rows leave it out.

j_gene	v_gene	d_gene	abundance	CDR3aa	CDR3nt
TRBJ2-5	TRBV9	TRBD2	-	CASSPRLAGEETQYF	TGTGCCAGCAGCCCCCGACTAGCGGGGGAAGAGACCCAGTACTTC
TRBJ1-5	TRBV6-1	-	-	CASSESPVGQPQHF	TGTGCCAGCAGTGAATCCCCTGTGGGCCAGCCCCAGCATTTT
TRBJ1-1	TRBV7-9	-	-	CASSFFTGWNTEAFF	TGTGCCAGCAGCTTTTTTACAGGGTGGAATACTGAAGCTTTCTTT
TRBJ2-2	TRBV4-3	-	-	CASSQISYRDTGELFF	TGCGCCAGCAGCCAGATAAGCTACAGGGACACCGGGGAGCTGTTTTTT
TRBJ1-4	TRBV19	-	-	CASSIIAQLGYEKLFF	TGTGCCAGTAGTATAATAGCGCAACTGGGCTACGAAAAACTGTTTTTT
TRBJ1-2	TRBV18	TRBD1	-	CASSSYPPTGGLSIDYGYTF	TGTGCCAGCTCATCCTACCCTCCGACAGGGGGACTATCGATTGACTATGGCTACACCTTC
TRBJ1-2	TRBV24-1	TRBD1	-	CATSEGTGDLYGYTF	TGTGCCACCAGTGAGGGGACAGGGGACCTCTATGGCTACACCTTC
TRBJ1-1	TRBV5-1	-	-	CASSLIESTEAFF	TGCGCCAGCAGCTTGATCGAAAGCACTGAAGCTTTCTTT
TRBJ2-3	TRBV7-8	-	once	CASSLAINFRTDTQYF	TGTGCCAGCAGCTTAGCGATTAACTTCCGCACAGATACGCAGTATTTT
TRBJ2-2	TRBV6-5	-	-	CASRFRGDTGELFF	TGTGCCAGCAGATTTCGAGGTGACACCGGGGAGCTGTTTTTT
TRBJ2-1	TRBV14	TRBD2	-	CASSQDRPSGGPEQFF	TGTGCCAGCAGCCAAGATCGGCCTAGCGGGGGGCCCGAGCAGTTCTTC
TRBJ2-2	TRBV4-1	-	-	CASSQDPSRNTGELFF	TGCGCCAGCAGCCAAGATCCGTCCCGGAACACCGGGGAGCTGTTTTTT
TRBJ2-2	TRBV7-8	-	-	CASRGFSGTGELFF	TGTGCCAGCAGAGGGTTCAGTGGCACCGGGGAGCTGTTTTTT
TRBJ1-4	TRBV6-2/TRBV6-3	-	-	CASRPSGTRNEKLFF	TGTGCCAGCAGACCTTCCGGGACCCGAAATGAAAAACTGTTTTTT
TRBJ1-6	TRBV7-9	-	-	CASSSPSEGAYNSPLHF	TGTGCCAGCAGCTCACCCTCGGAGGGCGCCTATAATTCACCCCTCCACTTT
TRBJ2-7	TRBV6-2/TRBV6-3	TRBD1	-	CASSYALTGGTYEQYF	TGTGCCAGCAGTTACGCCTTGACAGGGGGTACCTACGAGCAGTACTTC
TRBJ2-3	TRBV5-1	-	-	CASSLALAGTDTQYF	TGCGCCAGCAGCTTGGCATTAGCCGGCACAGATACGCAGTATTTT
TRBJ2-7	TRBV18	-	-	CASSPYRDTYEQYF	TGTGCCAGCTCGCCTTACCGAGACACCTACGAGCAGTACTTC
TRBJ1-2	TRBV6-4	-	-	CASSDFSGGAYGYTF	TGTGCCAGCAGTGACTTTTCTGGCGGGGCCTATGGCTACACCTTC
TRBJ2-5	TRBV4-1	-	once	CASSQLGLKQETQYF	TGCGCCAGCAGCCAGCTGGGACTGAAGCAAGAGACCCAGTACTTC
TRBJ2-3	TRBV6-4	-	-	CASSDGALATDTQYF	TGTGCCAGCAGTGATGGGGCTCTAGCCACAGATACGCAGTATTTT
TRBJ1-2	TRBV5-6	TRBD1	-	CASSWWDRGHGYTF	TGTGCCAGCAGCTGGTGGGACAGGGGGCATGGCTACACCTTC
TRBJ2-2	TRBV9	-	-	CASSVARAGGELFF	TGTGCCAGCAGCGTAGCCAGGGCGGGCGGGGAGCTGTTTTTT
TRBJ2-7	TRBV21-1	-	-	CASSKQDDRDRARYEQYF	TGTGCCAGCAGCAAACAGGACGACCGGGACAGGGCTCGCTACGAGCAGTACTTC
TRBJ1-1	TRBV15	-	-	CATSAQPGLGTEAFF	TGTGCCACCAGCGCACAGCCGGGCCTGGGGACTGAAGCTTTCTTT
TRBJ1-5	TRBV7-9	TRBD1	-	CASSLSGGSGQPQHF	TGTGCCAGCAGCTTGTCAGGGGGATCCGGTCAGCCCCAGCATTTT
TRBJ2-7	TRBV5-1	TRBD1	once	CASSLAPGQASYEQYF	TGCGCCAGCAGCTTGGCTCCGGGACAGGCCTCCTACGAGCAGTACTTC
TRBJ2-7	TRBV5-1	-	-	CASSLAPTVYHEQYF	TGCGCCAGCAGCTTGGCCCCCACCGTATATCACGAGCAGTACTTC
TRBJ1-1	TRBV27	-	-	CASSLGPSTEAFF	TGTGCCAGCAGTTTAGGTCCTAGCACTGAAGCTTTCTTT
TRBJ1-1	TRBV5-1	-	-	CASRFVGGTNTEAFF	TGCGCCAGCAGGTTCGTAGGGGGAACAAACACTGAAGCTTTCTTT
TRBJ1-2	TRBV11-2	-	-	CASGFPQQNPNYGYTF	TGTGCCAGCGGATTTCCCCAGCAAAATCCTAACTATGGCTACACCTTC
TRBJ2-2	TRBV7-3	-	-	CASSLTVPAGELFF	TGTGCCAGCAGCTTAACGGTCCCAGCCGGGGAGCTGTTTTTT
TRBJ1-1	TRBV5-8	-	once	CASSPLVAEVNTEAFF	TGTGCCAGCAGCCCCCTAGTCGCGGAGGTGAACACTGAAGCTTTCTTT
TRBJ1-5	TRBV6-5	-	-	CASSTGVGRNQPQHF	TGTGCCAGCAGCACCGGAGTAGGCCGCAATCAGCCCCAGCATTTT
TRBJ2-3	TRBV2	-	-	CASKGRTDTQYF	TGTGCCAGCAAGGGGCGCACAGATACGCAGTATTTT
TRBJ2-7	TRBV15	TRBD1	-	CATSRDLGTGYSYEQYF	TGTGCCACCAGCAGAGATCTCGGGACAGGATACTCCTACGAGCAGTACTTC
TRBJ1-6	TRBV2	TRBD1	-	CASSTTGALGRPLHF	TGTGCCAGCAGTACTACAGGGGCGCTCGGGCGTCCCCTCCACTTT
TRBJ1-2	TRBV11-2	TRBD1	-	CASSLDEGAGGYTF	TGTGCCAGCAGCTTAGATGAGGGGGCGGGAGGCTACACCTTC
TRBJ2-2	TRBV9	TRBD2	-	CASSVRGGPTTNTGELFF	TGTGCCAGCAGCGTACGGGGGGGCCCAACCACGAACACCGGGGAGCTGTTTTTT
TRBJ2-7	TRBV2	-	once	CASSDLEGLVYEQYF	TGTGCCAGCAGTGATTTAGAGGGGCTTGTCTACGAGCAGTACTTC
TRBJ1-5	TRBV6-5	TRBD1	-	CASRRTRGGGQPQHF	TGTGCCAGCAGACGGACCCGAGGGGGCGGTCAGCCCCAGCATTTT
TRBJ2-5	TRBV6-6	TRBD2	-	CASSSTSAYRGTQYF	TGTGCCAGCAGTTCGACTAGCGCATATAGAGGGACCCAGTACTTC